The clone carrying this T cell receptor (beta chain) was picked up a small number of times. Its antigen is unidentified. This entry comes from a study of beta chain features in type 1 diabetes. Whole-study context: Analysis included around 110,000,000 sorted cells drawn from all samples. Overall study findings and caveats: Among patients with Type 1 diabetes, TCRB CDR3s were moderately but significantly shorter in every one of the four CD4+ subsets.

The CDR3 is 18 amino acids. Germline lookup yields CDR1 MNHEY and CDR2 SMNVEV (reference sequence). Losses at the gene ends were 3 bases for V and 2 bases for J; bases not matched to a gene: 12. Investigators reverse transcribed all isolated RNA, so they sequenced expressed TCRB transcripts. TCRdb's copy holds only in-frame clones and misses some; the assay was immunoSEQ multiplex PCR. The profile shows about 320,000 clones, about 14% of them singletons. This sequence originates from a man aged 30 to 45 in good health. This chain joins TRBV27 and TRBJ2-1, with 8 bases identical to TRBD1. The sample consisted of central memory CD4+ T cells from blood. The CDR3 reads CASSFQGASTGAYNEQFF. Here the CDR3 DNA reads TGTGCCAGCAGTTTCCAGGGGGCATCGACCGGGGCCTACAATGAGCAGTTCTTC.